This passage covers 15 T cell receptor beta chains from one sample sequenced in a study of cytomegalovirus exposure and HLA in healthy donors listed by TCRdb under 2017. Preparation of the library involved the immunoSEQ multiplex PCR assay. The multiplex PCR relied on a mix of 60 forward primers for TCR Vbeta segments and 13 reverse primers for TCR Jbeta segments. The clones in this table, taken by TCRdb from immuneACCESS, are in-frame only. Not every clone is retained; where verified, under half of the shortfall comes from an unresolved V gene, and the cause of the rest is unknown. The sample has tens of thousands of clones on record, around 78% of them singletons. Almost 4.5% of the sample comes from the top ten. Sequencing was done on a sample of PBMCs. These receptors all come from a man aged 35-49 years in good health and CMV-seronegative.

This clone was observed a few times. The junction departs from germline at one end; a sequencing error may be responsible. This chain links TRBV19 with TRBJ1-2; 8 bases line up with TRBD1. Germline-derived CDR1 and CDR2 are LNHDA and SQIVND (reference sequence). This CDR3 has 12 amino acids. The DNA for the CDR3 is TGTGCCAGTAGTATAGGGACAGGGAGTGCCCGCTTC. Protein: CASSIGTGSARF.

V is TRBV19 and J is TRBJ2-1; TRBD2 agrees at 11 bases. Germline values: CDR1 LNHDA, CDR2 SQIVND (reference sequence). This CDR3 comprises 15 residues. V was pared by 8 bases and J by 10 bases, with 13 bases of the junction left unmatched. The CDR3 here is CASGLLAGVKGEQFF. In DNA, the CDR3 is TGTGCCAGTGGTCTACTAGCGGGAGTGAAGGGGGAGCAGTTCTTC.

The chain is built from TRBV6-1 and TRBJ2-7; perhaps TRBD1 as D (6 bases). V lost 6 bases and J 2 bases, leaving 14 bases between the germline ends. The CDR3 extends over 14 amino acids. In germline, CDR1 is MNHNS, CDR2 SASEGT. CDR3 coding DNA: TGTGCCAGCAGCCAAGCACAGGGTACCTACGAGCAGTACTTC. This gives the protein CASSQAQGTYEQYF.

The chain combines TRBV11-2 with TRBJ1-2, with 11 bases that match TRBD1. Germline CDR1 is SGHAT and CDR2 is FQNNGV. V gave up 3 bases and J gave up 7 bases; unmatched junction bases: 10. The CDR3 loop spans 16 amino acids. CDR3 sequence: CASSFLPGTGGSGYTF. CDR3 nucleotides: TGTGCCAGCAGCTTTTTACCCGGGACAGGGGGAAGTGGCTACACCTTC.

The chain joins TRBV4-2 to TRBJ1-2; no clear D gene. V was clipped by 4 bases and J by 0 bases, with 12 bases between them. This CDR3 contains 15 residues. Germline lookup yields CDR1 LGHNA and CDR2 YNFKEQ. The CDR3 loop is CASSPGLTSNYGYTF. The CDR3 DNA is TGTGCCAGCAGCCCCGGACTCACATCTAACTATGGCTACACCTTC.

V and J are TRBV2 and TRBJ2-6; weak D call: TRBD1 (6 bases). Deletions cut 8 bases from V and 4 bases from J, with 15 bases between. The CDR3 is 15 residues long. Germline assignment: CDR1 SNHLY and CDR2 FYNNEI. The CDR3 protein is CASCWGPSGANVLTF. The CDR3 nucleotides are TGTGCCAGCTGTTGGGGGCCGTCAGGGGCCAACGTCCTGACTTTC.

This sequence joins TRBV7-3 and TRBJ2-2; 9 bases fit TRBD2. V trimming: 3 bases; J trimming: 11 bases; junction bases outside the gene matches: 10. Germline V gene lookup returns CDR1 SGHTA and CDR2 FQGTGA. CDR3 size: 15 residues. CDR3 region: CASSFTGTSPSELFF. The DNA of the CDR3 is TGTGCCAGCAGCTTCACCGGGACTAGCCCTTCCGAGCTGTTTTTT.

This clone was seen a few times. The chain combines TRBV19 with TRBJ2-2; 8 bases fit TRBD2. The trim removed 8 bases at V and 6 bases at J, leaving 14 bases unmatched. Germline V lookup: CDR1 LNHDA, CDR2 SQIVND (reference sequence). The length of the CDR3 is 16 residues. The chain's CDR3 is CASSLGLAGVSGELFF. The DNA of the CDR3 is TGTGCCAGTTCTCTGGGGCTAGCGGGCGTTTCCGGGGAGCTGTTTTTT.

This chain uses TRBV9 with TRBJ2-1; D is ambiguous. Trimming removed 4 bases at V and 5 bases at J, with 13 bases between. The germline V gene has CDR1 SGDLS and CDR2 YYNGEE. The CDR3 is 14 residues long. As DNA, the CDR3 is TGTGCCAGCAGCTTGCCTGGTGCGCACAATGAGCAGTTCTTC. Protein: CASSLPGAHNEQFF.

This sequence joins TRBV18 and TRBJ1-5; TRBD1 is a possible D gene (5 bases). Trimming stripped 2 bases from V and 4 bases from J, with 15 bases between. Germline assignment: CDR1 KGHSH and CDR2 LQKENI. The CDR3 spans 16 residues. CDR3 in amino acids: CASSPRQLNANQPQHF. For the CDR3, the DNA is TGTGCCAGCTCACCAAGACAGTTGAACGCTAATCAGCCCCAGCATTTT.

The chain combines TRBV5-4 with TRBJ1-1; no clear D. The CDR3 loop spans 12 amino acids. Trimming removed 4 bases from V and 11 bases from J, with 15 bases in between. Germline V gene lookup returns CDR1 SGHNT and CDR2 YYREEE (reference sequence). CDR3 nucleotide sequence: TGTGCCAGCAGCCCCGGCGGGGTAGGGGCTTTCTTT. This gives the protein CASSPGGVGAFF. Complete variable domain (other parts from reference TRBV5-4 and TRBJ1-1): ETGVTQSPTHLIKTRGQQVTLRCSSQSGHNTVSWYQQALGQGPQFIFQYYREEENGRGNFPPRFSGLQFPNYSSELNVNALELDDSALYLCASSPGGVGAFFGQGTRLTVV.

V is TRBV14 and J is TRBJ2-7; D is possibly TRBD1 (6 bases). Germline CDR1 and CDR2: SGHDN and FVKESK. Trimming removed 5 bases at V and 3 bases at J, with 14 bases between. The CDR3 runs to 14 residues. The CDR3 bases are TGTGCCAGCAGCTACGGGACAACCTACTACGAGCAGTACTTC. As protein: CASSYGTTYYEQYF.

The genes are TRBV28 and TRBJ2-7; weak D call: TRBD1 (5 bases). Trimming cost V 6 bases and J 2 bases, with 17 bases left between them. CDR1 is MDHEN and CDR2 is SYDVKM in the germline V gene. The CDR3 runs 15 residues. CDR3 sequence reads: CASREPQTATYEQYF. For the CDR3, the DNA is TGTGCCAGCAGAGAACCCCAGACAGCTACCTACGAGCAGTACTTC.

The J gene is TRBJ1-1, the V gene TRBV5-1, with 8 bases identical to TRBD1. The CDR3 covers 15 residues. The germline V gene has CDR1 SGHRS and CDR2 YFSETQ. J lost 4 bases, V lost 4 bases, and 9 bases had no gene match. The CDR3 bases are TGCGCCAGCAGCACGACAGGGGTTGGAGGCACTGAAGCTTTCTTT. Translated: CASSTTGVGGTEAFF.

The chain recombines TRBV27 with TRBJ2-7; D call uncertain. Per the germline V gene, CDR1 is MNHEY and CDR2 is SMNVEV (reference sequence). With 2 bases removed from V and 0 bases from J, the gap between germline ends came to 8 bases. There are 14 residues in the CDR3. The CDR3 bases are TGTGCCAGCAGTTTACAGTTTAACTCCTACGAGCAGTACTTC. Translation: CASSLQFNSYEQYF.